Only a few counts were recorded for the clone carrying this TCR beta chain. Its antigen is currently unknown. The Oncomine TCR Beta short-read assay was applied to DNA of cultured CD4+ T cells. DNA came from CD4+ T cells after culture. TCRdb re-analysed the PCR reads in MiXCR, keeping a single row per CDR3 protein. This table holds over 10,000 distinct CDR3 sequences, about 41% found once. Treatment indicated: roughly 10-day PBMC culture with coronavirus spike peptide pools or control peptides (ViraFEST assay). Wells contained about 2 million PBMCs each, and these were cultured with about 9.2 IU/ml IL-2 and roughly 10 ug/ml peptide pools. The data belong to a study of vaccination and CD4 T cells after COVID-19. For the study at large: The post-vaccine samples came a median approximately 75 days after dose two (range 14 to 241).

This CDR3 has 15 residues. In germline, CDR1 is DFQATT, CDR2 SNEGSKA (reference sequence). Trimming removed 5 bases from V and 3 bases from J; junction bases left unmatched: 9. The chain uses TRBV20-1 and TRBJ2-3; 9 positions match TRBD2. Specimen: cultured CD4+ T cells from blood, collected after SARS-CoV-2 vaccination. The receptor comes from a human donor with COVID-19. In DNA, the CDR3 is TGCAGTGCTGCCCTCGAAGGACTAGCGACAGATACGCAGTATTTT. This encodes CSAALEGLATDTQYF.